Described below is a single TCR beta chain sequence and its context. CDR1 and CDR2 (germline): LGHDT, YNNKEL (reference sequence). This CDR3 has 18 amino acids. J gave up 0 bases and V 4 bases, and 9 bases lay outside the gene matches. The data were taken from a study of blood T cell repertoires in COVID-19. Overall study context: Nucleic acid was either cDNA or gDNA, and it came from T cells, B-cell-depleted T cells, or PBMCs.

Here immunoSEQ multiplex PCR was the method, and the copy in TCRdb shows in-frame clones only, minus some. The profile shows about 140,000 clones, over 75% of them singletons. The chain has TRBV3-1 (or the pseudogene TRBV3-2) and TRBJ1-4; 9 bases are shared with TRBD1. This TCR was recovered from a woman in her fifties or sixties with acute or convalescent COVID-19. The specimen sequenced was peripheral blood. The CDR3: CASSPGTGTSATNEKLFF. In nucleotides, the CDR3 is TGTGCCAGCAGCCCGGGGACAGGGACGTCTGCAACTAATGAAAAACTGTTTTTT.